The 32 T cell receptor beta chains below come from one sample, sequenced in a study of CD8 T cells in Susac syndrome. The RNA, roughly 0.45 to 1 ug, was put through reverse transcription using random hexamers. TCRdb processed the immunoSEQ multiplex PCR reads anew with MiXCR; each CDR3 protein has one entry. This table holds around 300,000 distinct CDR3 sequences, about 90% found once. The sample taken for sequencing was CD4+ T cells from PBMCs. The origin of the receptors is a human donor with multiple sclerosis.

This clonotype has just a few counts. The gene calls are TRBV11-2 and TRBJ2-3; D is perhaps TRBD2 (6 bases). There are 14 residues in the CDR3. The germline V gene encodes CDR1 SGHAT and CDR2 FQNNGV. Deletions cut 8 bases from V and 0 bases from J, with 12 bases between. The CDR3 loop reads CASSRDTSTDTQYF. CDR3 sequence (DNA): TGTGCCAGCTCGCGGGATACTAGCACAGATACGCAGTATTTT.

The genes are TRBV18 and TRBJ2-5, with TRBD1 as a possible D gene (6 bases). V lost 6 bases, J lost 5 bases, and 16 bases lay in between. Germline values: CDR1 KGHSH, CDR2 LQKENI. The CDR3 is made up of 14 amino acids. CDR3: CASSRTGIWETQYF. The CDR3 DNA is TGTGCCAGCTCGCGAACAGGGATTTGGGAGACCCAGTACTTC.

The gene calls are TRBV24-1 and TRBJ2-5, with TRBD1 matching over 8 bases. CDR3 size: 15 residues. Trimming at V came to 5 bases and at J to 2 bases, leaving 6 bases not matched to a gene. CDR1 is KGHDR and CDR2 is SFDVKD in the germline V gene. The CDR3 region is CATSAGTGLQETQYF. For the CDR3, the DNA is TGTGCCACCAGTGCCGGGACAGGACTTCAAGAGACCCAGTACTTC.

This CDR3 is CSARAWAETQYF. The CDR3 DNA sequence: TGCAGTGCTAGAGCCTGGGCAGAGACCCAGTACTTC. V gene TRBV20-1 combines with J gene TRBJ2-5, with D unresolved. Trimming removed 1 base at V and 4 bases at J, with 7 bases between. The CDR3 length is 12 residues. The germline V gene encodes CDR1 DFQATT and CDR2 SNEGSKA (reference sequence).

This clonotype was picked up a small number of times. The chain joins TRBV5-6 to TRBJ2-7; a weak D match, TRBD2 (6 bases). Germline assignment: CDR1 SGHDT and CDR2 YYEEEE. The CDR3 is 18 residues long. Trimming pared 2 bases from V and 7 bases from J, leaving 28 bases between. CDR3 residues: CASSFLGSRRVGTGEQYF. CDR3 in DNA: TGTGCCAGCAGCTTTCTGGGGAGCCGGCGGGTAGGGACTGGGGAGCAGTACTTC. Drawing the rest from reference TRBV5-6 and TRBJ2-7, the complete variable domain is DAGVTQSPTHLIKTRGQQVTLRCSPKSGHDTVSWYQQALGQGPQFIFQYYEEEERQRGNFPDRFSGHQFPNYSSELNVNALLLGDSALYLCASSFLGSRRVGTGEQYFGPGTRLTVT.

The chain combines TRBV20-1 with TRBJ1-2; 7 bases are shared with TRBD1. The ends lost 4 bases at V and 0 bases at J; junction bases unmatched: 5. The CDR3 sequence is 14 residues long. The germline V gene encodes CDR1 DFQATT and CDR2 SNEGSKA (reference sequence). The DNA for the CDR3 is TGCAGTGCTATCCTCGGACAGGCTAACTATGGCTACACCTTC. It translates to CSAILGQANYGYTF.

The gene calls are TRBV11-2 and TRBJ2-7, with 9 bases aligning to TRBD2. Trimming cost V 4 bases and J 0 bases; bases outside gene matches: 13. CDR3 length: 18 residues. Looked up from germline, CDR1 is SGHAT and CDR2 is FQNNGV. CDR3 in amino acids: CASSSRLTTSGSSYEQYF. The CDR3 DNA reads as TGTGCCAGCAGCTCGCGATTGACGACTAGCGGTAGCTCCTACGAGCAGTACTTC.

This chain connects TRBV6-5 to TRBJ2-5; D is uncertain. CDR3 length equals 13 residues. V was cut by 4 bases and J by 5 bases, with 11 bases left in between. CDR1 MNHEY and CDR2 SVGAGI come from the germline V gene. The CDR3 region is CASSFGWFETQYF. CDR3 bases: TGTGCCAGCAGTTTTGGCTGGTTTGAGACCCAGTACTTC.

The chain combines TRBV7-9 with TRBJ1-2; 7 nucleotides match TRBD1. The germline V gene encodes CDR1 SEHNR and CDR2 FQNEAQ (reference sequence). Trimming took 4 bases from V and 4 from J; bases not matched to a gene: 9. This CDR3 comprises 15 residues. The chain's CDR3 is CASSSGDSEVYGYTF. The CDR3 nucleotides are TGTGCCAGCAGCTCCGGGGACAGCGAGGTCTATGGCTACACCTTC.

This chain links TRBV10-3 with TRBJ2-7; D ambiguous. There are 13 residues in the CDR3. V was shortened by 7 bases and J by 0 bases, with 10 bases between the two germline ends. CDR1 ENHRY and CDR2 SYGVKD come from the germline V gene. CDR3 amino acids: CAIKQSGSYEQYF. CDR3 sequence (DNA): TGTGCCATCAAGCAGTCAGGCTCCTACGAGCAGTACTTC.

The count of this clonotype is one. V gene TRBV7-6 combines with J gene TRBJ2-1; D possibly corresponds to TRBD2 (6 bases). This CDR3 spans 15 amino acids. Germline-derived CDR1 and CDR2 are SGHVS and FNYEAQ. Deletions cut 5 bases from V and 3 bases from J, with 14 bases between. CDR3 sequence: CASSLQWEVYNEQFF. The CDR3 bases are TGTGCCAGCAGCCTGCAATGGGAGGTCTACAATGAGCAGTTCTTC. The entire variable domain, with the rest obtained from reference TRBV7-6 and TRBJ2-1, is as follows: GAGVSQSPRYKVTKRGQDVALRCDPISGHVSLYWYRQALGQGPEFLTYFNYEAQQDKSGLPNDRFSAERPEGSISTLTIQRTEQRDSAMYRCASSLQWEVYNEQFFGPGTRLTVL.

The V gene is TRBV5-8, the J gene TRBJ1-6; D gene ambiguous. CDR3 length equals 13 residues. Germline V gives CDR1 SGHTS, CDR2 YDEGEE. Trimming took 5 bases from V and 0 from J, leaving 3 bases between them. The CDR3 loop reads CASRFSYNSPLHF. CDR3 sequence (DNA): TGTGCCAGCAGGTTCTCCTATAATTCACCCCTCCACTTT. The variable domain in full, with the rest retrieved from reference TRBV5-8 and TRBJ1-6, is EAGVTQSPTHLIKTRGQQATLRCSPISGHTSVYWYQQALGLGLQFLLWYDEGEERNRGNFPPRFSGRQFPNYSSELNVNALELEDSALYLCASRFSYNSPLHFGNGTRLTVT.

Worth noting for this clonotype: One end of the junction varies from germline; a read error may be responsible. This rearrangement joins TRBV27 to TRBJ2-7; 11 positions match TRBD1. Germline CDR1 and CDR2: MNHEY and SMNVEV (reference sequence). The CDR3 length is 13 residues. The CDR3 loop reads CASSLRDRGYPNF. As DNA, the CDR3 is TGTGCCAGCAGTTTGAGGGACAGGGGGTACCCGAACTTC.

Only a few counts were recorded for this clonotype. J is TRBJ2-2 and V is TRBV7-9; TRBD2 agrees at 10 bases. V dropped 6 bases and J dropped 3; count of bases not matched to a gene: 4. This CDR3 is 15 amino acids long. Germline CDR1 is SEHNR and CDR2 is FQNEAQ (reference sequence). This CDR3 is CASSRLAGDTGELFF. CDR3 DNA: TGTGCCAGCAGTCGACTAGCGGGCGACACCGGGGAGCTGTTTTTT.

This chain connects TRBV4-1 to TRBJ1-5; 7 bases are shared with TRBD1. This CDR3 is 15 amino acids long. The V segment lost 1 base and the J segment 3 bases; nucleotides outside the gene matches: 3. Germline V gene data show CDR1 as MGHRA and CDR2 as YSYEKL. In DNA, the CDR3 is TGCGCCAGCAGCCAAGTCGACAGGGACAATCAGCCCCAGCATTTT. This translates into CASSQVDRDNQPQHF.

The chain employs TRBV7-9 and TRBJ2-3; 7 nucleotides align to TRBD1. The CDR3 sequence is 16 residues long. V trimming: 7 bases; J trimming: 3 bases; junction bases outside the gene matches: 13. The germline gives CDR1 SEHNR, CDR2 FQNEAQ (reference sequence). CDR3 amino acids: CASNLDRAKETDTQYF. The CDR3 DNA follows: TGTGCCAGCAACCTAGACAGGGCGAAGGAGACAGATACGCAGTATTTT.

V usage is TRBV12-3 or TRBV12-4 and J usage is TRBJ2-3; D remains unclear. V gave up 7 bases and J gave up 0 bases, with 17 bases separating them. The CDR3 is 16 residues long. The DNA of the CDR3 is TGTGCCAGCATCCCCGGCCAGGTATGGAGCACAGATACGCAGTATTTT. The encoded protein is CASIPGQVWSTDTQYF.

This chain joins TRBV5-8 and TRBJ2-1, with no clear D. The germline V and J ends were trimmed by 4 bases and 0 bases, with 11 bases remaining between them. CDR3 size: 15 residues. Germline values: CDR1 SGHTS, CDR2 YDEGEE. CDR3 DNA sequence: TGTGCCAGCAGCCATGGTAGACCCTCCTACAATGAGCAGTTCTTC. Its protein product is CASSHGRPSYNEQFF. The variable domain in full, with the rest retrieved from reference TRBV5-8 and TRBJ2-1, is EAGVTQSPTHLIKTRGQQATLRCSPISGHTSVYWYQQALGLGLQFLLWYDEGEERNRGNFPPRFSGRQFPNYSSELNVNALELEDSALYLCASSHGRPSYNEQFFGPGTRLTVL.

A few counts support this clonotype. The V and J genes are TRBV6-1 and TRBJ1-3, with unresolved D. The germline gives CDR1 MNHNS, CDR2 SASEGT. This CDR3 spans 15 amino acids. The V end lost 4 bases, the J end lost 0 bases, and 10 bases lay between the germline ends. CDR3 sequence: CASSVGSRSGNTIYF. CDR3 nucleotide sequence: TGTGCCAGCAGTGTGGGCAGCCGCTCTGGAAACACCATATATTTT.

The rearrangement uses TRBV6-1 and TRBJ2-3, with D possibly matching TRBD1 (6 bases). This CDR3 is built from 16 residues. V was trimmed by 6 bases and J by 2 bases, leaving 18 bases between them. Germline loops: CDR1 MNHNS, CDR2 SASEGT. This CDR3 is CASRDSGTRLTDTQYF. CDR3 nucleotides: TGTGCCAGCAGGGATTCCGGGACACGCCTCACAGATACGCAGTATTTT.

CDR3 residues: CASRSFSGNTIYF. For the CDR3, the DNA is TGTGCCAGCAGGTCGTTCTCTGGAAACACCATATATTTT. The V call is TRBV7-9, the J call TRBJ1-3; D is ambiguous. The CDR3 is made up of 13 amino acids. Trimming pared 6 bases from V and 0 bases from J, leaving 6 bases between. Germline values: CDR1 SEHNR, CDR2 FQNEAQ (reference sequence).

The CDR3 coding sequence is TGCGCCAGCAGCCTGTGGACAGGGCGTCCTGTAAGCTACACCTTC. Protein sequence: CASSLWTGRPVSYTF. This chain connects TRBV5-1 to TRBJ1-2; 8 nucleotides align to TRBD1. The CDR3 has 15 amino acids. The germline V gene has CDR1 SGHRS and CDR2 YFSETQ. Trimming removed 4 bases from V and 9 bases from J; junction bases left unmatched: 14.

The gene calls are TRBV6-6 and TRBJ2-5; a possible D gene is TRBD2 (6 bases). The CDR3 contains 15 residues. Germline V gene sequence: CDR1 MNHNY, CDR2 SVGAGI (reference sequence). Deletions cut 5 bases from V and 2 bases from J, with 15 bases between. CDR3: CASSTRGGGQETQYF. The CDR3 region has the DNA TGTGCCAGCAGTACCCGCGGAGGAGGGCAAGAGACCCAGTACTTC.

The V call is TRBV6-5, the J call TRBJ2-3; D is unclear. The CDR3 runs to 13 residues. V was cut by 4 bases and J by 2 bases, with 7 bases left in between. Looked up from germline, CDR1 is MNHEY and CDR2 is SVGAGI. DNA of the CDR3: TGTGCCAGCAGTTCGATAGTCACAGATACGCAGTATTTT. Translated: CASSSIVTDTQYF.

The rearrangement uses TRBV30 and TRBJ2-5; 12 bases match TRBD2. The CDR3 sequence is 17 residues long. The junction had 8 bases not matched to a gene; V was cut back by 2 bases and J by 1 base. Germline CDR1 is GTSNPN and CDR2 is SVGIG (reference sequence). In nucleotides, the CDR3 is TGTGCCTGGAGTACCGGACTAGCGGGAATCATCCAAGAGACCCAGTACTTC. Its protein product is CAWSTGLAGIIQETQYF.

The chain carries TRBV6-5 and TRBJ1-1; D unresolved. V lost 0 bases and J 8 bases, leaving 13 bases between the germline ends. Germline CDR1 MNHEY, CDR2 SVGAGI. The CDR3 runs to 14 residues. The CDR3 loop reads CASSYSPGLGEAFF. The CDR3 bases are TGTGCCAGCAGTTACTCCCCTGGGCTGGGAGAAGCTTTCTTT.

The V gene is TRBV5-4, the J gene TRBJ2-1, with 10 bases identical to TRBD2. V shed 1 base and J 7 bases; nucleotides not matched to a gene: 5. This CDR3 has 15 amino acids. In germline, CDR1 is SGHNT, CDR2 YYREEE (reference sequence). The CDR3: CASSLTSGTSNEQFF. CDR3 coding DNA: TGTGCCAGCAGCTTGACTAGCGGGACGTCAAATGAGCAGTTCTTC.

The V call is TRBV20-1, the J call TRBJ2-3, with 10 bases identical to TRBD2. With 5 bases clipped from V and 1 base from J, the junction kept 0 bases outside the gene matches. Germline V gene sequence: CDR1 DFQATT, CDR2 SNEGSKA (reference sequence). This CDR3 spans 13 amino acids. The CDR3 here is CSAGLAGTDTQYF. In DNA, the CDR3 is TGCAGTGCTGGACTAGCGGGCACAGATACGCAGTATTTT.

The chain recombines TRBV6-5 with TRBJ2-3; TRBD1 matches at 7 bases. CDR1 and CDR2 (germline): MNHEY, SVGAGI. The CDR3 runs 14 residues. V was pared by 7 bases and J by 0 bases, with 4 bases of the junction left unmatched. The CDR3 DNA follows: TGTGCCAGCAAGACAGGGCTAAGCACAGATACGCAGTATTTT. It is translated as CASKTGLSTDTQYF.

This chain uses TRBV7-3 with TRBJ2-1; D is unclear. Germline V gene data show CDR1 as SGHTA and CDR2 as FQGTGA. The CDR3 covers 11 residues. Between the trimmed V and J ends, which lost 4 bases and 5 bases, there was a span of 3 bases. The CDR3: CASSYNNEQFF. The CDR3 nucleotides are TGTGCCAGCAGCTATAACAATGAGCAGTTCTTC.

The chain combines TRBV9 with TRBJ2-1; 10 bases map to TRBD2. The V gene end was trimmed by 0 bases and the J gene end by 7 bases; junction bases not matched to a gene: 10. The CDR3 is made up of 17 amino acids. Germline CDR1 reads SGDLS; CDR2 reads YYNGEE. CDR3 region: CASSVDLSGGAGNEQFF. The CDR3 nucleotides are TGTGCCAGCAGCGTAGATCTAAGCGGGGGGGCCGGGAATGAGCAGTTCTTC.

The chain uses TRBV11-3 and TRBJ2-1; possibly TRBD2 for D (6 bases). The CDR3 totals 17 residues. Per the germline V gene, CDR1 is SGHNT and CDR2 is YENEEA. V was cut by 1 base and J by 0 bases, with 13 bases left in between. The CDR3 spells CASSLVRDSRSYNEQFF. The CDR3 coding sequence is TGTGCCAGCAGCTTAGTCAGGGACTCCCGCTCCTACAATGAGCAGTTCTTC.